The clone carrying this T cell receptor (beta chain) was seen many times. The sample is drawn from a study of low-dose radiotherapy and immunotherapy resistance in tumors. From germline, CDR1 is SGHKS and CDR2 YYEKEE (reference sequence). Trimming left V 3 bases short and J 0 bases short, with 7 bases between. The CDR3 covers 14 residues. The time point denotes: after trial treatment. Described treatment: LDRT plus nivolumab, ipilimumab, low-dose cyclophosphamide and aspirin (RACIN trial). Amplification, which lasted 20 to 25 PCR cycles, used a constant-region primer and V-primer adapter to amplify TCRs. MiXCR was run by TCRdb on the reads, yielding one entry per CDR3 protein. This table has approximately 52,000 distinct CDR3 sequences, 33% appearing once.

The rearrangement uses TRBV5-5 and TRBJ1-3, with D unresolved. This TCR derives from a male donor with rectosigmoid adenocarcinoma. The sequencing here drew on PBMCs, taken after low-dose radiotherapy plus immunotherapy. This CDR3 reads CASSWTSSGNTIYF. DNA of the CDR3: TGTGCCAGCAGCTGGACCAGCTCTGGAAACACCATATATTTT.